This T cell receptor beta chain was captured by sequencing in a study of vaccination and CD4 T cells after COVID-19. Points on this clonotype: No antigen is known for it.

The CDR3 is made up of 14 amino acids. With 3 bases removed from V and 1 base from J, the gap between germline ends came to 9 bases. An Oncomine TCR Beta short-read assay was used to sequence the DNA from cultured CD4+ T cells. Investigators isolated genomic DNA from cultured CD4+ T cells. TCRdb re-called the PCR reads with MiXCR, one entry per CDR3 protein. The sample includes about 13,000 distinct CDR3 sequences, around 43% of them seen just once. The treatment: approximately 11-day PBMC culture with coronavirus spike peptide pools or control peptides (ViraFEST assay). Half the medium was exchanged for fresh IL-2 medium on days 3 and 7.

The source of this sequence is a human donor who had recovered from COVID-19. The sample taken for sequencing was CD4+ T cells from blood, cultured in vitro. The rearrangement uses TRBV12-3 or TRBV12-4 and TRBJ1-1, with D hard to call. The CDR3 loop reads CASSLSGGNTEAFF. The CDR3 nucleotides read TGTGCCAGCAGTTTGTCGGGTGGGAACACTGAAGCTTTCTTT.